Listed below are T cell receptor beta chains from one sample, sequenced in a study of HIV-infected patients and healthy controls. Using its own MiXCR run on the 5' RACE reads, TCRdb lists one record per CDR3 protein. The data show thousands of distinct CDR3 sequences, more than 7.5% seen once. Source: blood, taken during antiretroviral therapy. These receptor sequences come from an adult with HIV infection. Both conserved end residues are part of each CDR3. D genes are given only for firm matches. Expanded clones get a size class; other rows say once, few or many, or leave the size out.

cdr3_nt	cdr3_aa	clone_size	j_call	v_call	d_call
TGCAGTGCCCTCCCCGGCACAGGGGTGTCATGGAGGGCGATCGGCAATCAGCCCCAGCATTTT	CSALPGTGVSWRAIGNQPQHF	medium-sized	TRBJ1-5	TRBV20-1	TRBD1
TGTGCCAGCAGCCAACTAGGACAGGGGAGTGAAAAACTGTTTTTT	CASSQLGQGSEKLFF	medium-sized	TRBJ1-4	TRBV3-1	TRBD1
TGTGCCAGCAGTGAAGCTGACGGTTCCTATCAGCCCCAGCATTTT	CASSEADGSYQPQHF	many	TRBJ1-5	TRBV6-1	-
TGTGCCAGCAGCGAGGGACAGAACTATGGCTACACCTTC	CASSEGQNYGYTF	-	TRBJ1-2	TRBV7-6	TRBD1
TGCAGTGCTTCAGGACAGTCGAGCTCTGGGGCCAACGTCCTGACTTTC	CSASGQSSSGANVLTF	-	TRBJ2-6	TRBV20-1	-
TGTGCCAGCAGCCCTATCGTCCAAGAGACCCAGTACTTC	CASSPIVQETQYF	many	TRBJ2-5	TRBV28	-
TGTGCCAGCAGTACCGGACAGAAGAATGAAAAACTGTTTTTT	CASSTGQKNEKLFF	many	TRBJ1-4	TRBV6-5	-
TGTGCCAGCAGCTCCCAACGGTCAGATACGCAGTATTTT	CASSSQRSDTQYF	medium-sized	TRBJ2-3	TRBV5-8	-
TGTGCCAGCAGTTCCCGACAGGTTGGAGATACGCAGTATTTT	CASSSRQVGDTQYF	medium-sized	TRBJ2-3	TRBV13	-
TGTGCCACCAGTGCAGGGGCGGGTGAGCAGTTCTTC	CATSAGAGEQFF	few	TRBJ2-1	TRBV24-1	-
TGTGCCATCAGTGCCGGAGGTGCTACTAATGAAAAACTGTTTTTT	CAISAGGATNEKLFF	many	TRBJ1-4	TRBV10-3	-
TGCAGTGCCCGGGGACTAGCGAACACCGGGGAGCTGTTTTTT	CSARGLANTGELFF	many	TRBJ2-2	TRBV20-1	TRBD2